This T cell receptor beta chain was profiled in a study of CD8 T cells in ankylosing spondylitis. This clonotype was picked up many times. TCRdb reprocessed the 5' RACE reads via MiXCR and lists one record per CDR3 protein. The table records approximately 240,000 distinct CDR3 sequences, about 11% of them present only once. The source of this sequence is a male donor with ankylosing spondylitis or in good health (not recorded which). The specimen sequenced was blood, either unsorted or a sorted T cell fraction (not recorded which).

CDR3 sequence: CASSQSPTGQDYGYTF. In nucleotides, the CDR3 is TGCGCCAGCAGCCAGTCCCCGACAGGTCAGGACTATGGCTACACCTTC. The J gene is TRBJ1-2, the V gene TRBV4-1, with TRBD1 as a possible D gene (6 bases). Per the germline V gene, CDR1 is MGHRA and CDR2 is YSYEKL. V lost 3 bases and J 3 bases, leaving 17 bases between the germline ends. The CDR3 has 16 residues.